One sample yielded the 6 T cell receptor beta chains listed below, sequenced in a study of blood T cell repertoires in COVID-19. The protocol was immunoSEQ multiplex PCR, while the TCRdb copy is restricted to in-frame clones and leaves out a portion. The sample holds 130,000 to 150,000 clones, about 88% seen once. Sequenced sample: peripheral blood. These TCRs come from a human donor in a cohort sampled during active COVID-19.

This clone was observed a handful of times. V usage is TRBV27 and J usage is TRBJ1-1; possible D gene TRBD1, 6 bases. The V end was cut by 6 bases, the J end by 4 bases, with 12 bases between. CDR1 is MNHEY, CDR2 SMNVEV, per germline (reference sequence). This CDR3 has 13 amino acids. CDR3: CASSLRGSTEAFF. The DNA for the CDR3 is TGTGCCAGCAGCCTAAGGGGGAGCACTGAAGCTTTCTTT.

The V and J genes are TRBV5-1 and TRBJ2-3; D is possibly TRBD2 (6 bases). This CDR3 region has 13 residues. The V gene's germline CDR1 is SGHRS and CDR2 YFSETQ. Trimming cost V 4 bases and J 6 bases, with 12 bases left between them. DNA of the CDR3: TGCGCCAGCAGCCCTGGGACTCTTGATACGCAGTATTTT. Its translation: CASSPGTLDTQYF.

The chain carries TRBV28 and TRBJ2-5; D unclear. CDR1 MDHEN and CDR2 SYDVKM come from the germline V gene. V dropped 6 bases and J dropped 5 bases, with 10 bases sitting between them. There are 12 residues in the CDR3. In DNA form, the CDR3 reads TGTGCCAGCAGCTACGCCCCGGAGACCCAGTACTTC. This encodes CASSYAPETQYF. Full variable domain (rest looked up from reference TRBV28 and TRBJ2-5): DVKVTQSSRYLVKRTGEKVFLECVQDMDHENMFWYRQDPGLGLRLIYFSYDVKMKEKGDIPEGYSVSREKKERFSLILESASTNQTSMYLCASSYAPETQYFGPGTRLLVL.

The V call is TRBV28, the J call TRBJ2-1, with D unresolved. Between the trimmed V and J ends, which lost 8 bases and 10 bases, there was a span of 21 bases. The CDR3 runs to 14 residues. Germline-derived CDR1 and CDR2 are MDHEN and SYDVKM. CDR3 nucleotides: TGTGCCAGCCGACCAGGAATGACCCTTCCGGAGCAGTTCTTC. It codes for CASRPGMTLPEQFF.

The CDR3 DNA sequence: TGTGCCAGCAGCTCGGGACAAAGTTCCTACAATGAGCAGTTCTTC. The encoded protein is CASSSGQSSYNEQFF. V and J are TRBV13 and TRBJ2-1; D possibly corresponds to TRBD1 (6 bases). V was cut by 4 bases and J by 1 base, with 11 bases left in between. The CDR3 loop spans 15 amino acids. Germline CDR1 and CDR2: PRHDT and FYEKMQ (reference sequence).

This clone has a handful of counts. The gene calls are TRBV5-4 and TRBJ2-2; 8 bases fit TRBD1. J lost 7 bases, V lost 5 bases, and 16 bases had no gene match. The CDR3 is 17 residues long. Germline CDR1 SGHNT, CDR2 YYREEE (reference sequence). The CDR3 loop is CASSLTGVGPRIGELFF. The CDR3 nucleotides read TGTGCCAGCAGTCTGACAGGGGTTGGCCCGCGTATCGGGGAGCTGTTTTTT.